These 28 T cell receptor beta chains share one sample of origin, sequenced in a study of control samples from healthy donors and cancer patients. Sequencing used immunoSEQ multiplex PCR; TCRdb keeps in-frame clones, though not all of them. This sample has 100,000 to 150,000 clones; about 90% occur once, and the top ten carry roughly 1.9%. Sequenced material: blood. The receptors derive from a woman in her fifties or sixties in good health.

V and J are TRBV7-9 and TRBJ2-1; D is uncertain. Trimming pared 0 bases from V and 7 bases from J, leaving 13 bases between. The CDR3 sequence is 15 residues long. Germline V CDR1 and CDR2: SEHNR, FQNEAQ (reference sequence). The CDR3 reads CASSLAIRDRNEQFF. In DNA, the CDR3 is TGTGCCAGCAGCTTAGCGATTAGGGATCGGAATGAGCAGTTCTTC.

The chain uses TRBV27 and TRBJ2-1, with a weak D call TRBD1 (6 bases). Germline V CDR1 and CDR2: MNHEY, SMNVEV (reference sequence). The CDR3 has 13 residues. Trimming took 6 bases from V and 5 from J, leaving 11 bases between them. Here the CDR3 DNA reads TGTGCCAGCAGAAAACAGGGACACAATGAGCAGTTCTTC. Protein product: CASRKQGHNEQFF.

The chain carries TRBV5-1 and TRBJ1-1; D is undetermined. There are 13 residues in the CDR3. Per the germline V gene, CDR1 is SGHRS and CDR2 is YFSETQ. Trimming cost V 4 bases and J 1 base, with 8 bases left between them. The CDR3 DNA reads as TGCGCCAGCAGCGCCTTAGAGAACACTGAAGCTTTCTTT. The encoded protein is CASSALENTEAFF.

The chain employs TRBV29-1 and TRBJ2-5; TRBD2 matches at 12 bases. Germline V gene data show CDR1 as SQVTM and CDR2 as ANQGSEA. This CDR3 has 15 amino acids. Germline trimming cut 3 bases from V and 2 bases from J; bases unmatched to any gene: 4. The CDR3 loop is CSVEASGRDQETQYF. CDR3 DNA sequence: TGCAGCGTTGAGGCTAGCGGGAGGGATCAAGAGACCCAGTACTTC.

The J gene is TRBJ1-2, the V gene TRBV6-5; no clear D gene. CDR3 size: 15 residues. Trimming left V 0 bases short and J 4 bases short, with 12 bases between. Germline V CDR1 and CDR2: MNHEY, SVGAGI. CDR3 DNA: TGTGCCAGCAGTTACTCTATCGGGCAGCCCTATGGCTACACCTTC. Amino acids: CASSYSIGQPYGYTF.

The chain uses TRBV6-6 and TRBJ2-2; 9 nucleotides line up with TRBD1. CDR1 and CDR2 (germline): MNHNY, SVGAGI (reference sequence). The CDR3 has 16 amino acids. J lost 3 bases, V lost 5 bases, and 7 bases had no gene match. CDR3 sequence reads: CASSQTGGLDTGELFF. The CDR3 bases are TGTGCCAGCAGTCAGACAGGGGGTTTGGACACCGGGGAGCTGTTTTTT.

The rearrangement uses TRBV28 and TRBJ2-7; D tentatively reads TRBD1 or TRBD2 (5 bases each). This CDR3 is built from 15 residues. V was cut by 6 bases and J by 1 base, with 16 bases left in between. The germline CDR1 and CDR2 sequences are MDHEN and SYDVKM. The CDR3 nucleotides read TGTGCCAGCAGCTTTGGGGGAAGGTGGTCCTACGAGCAGTACTTC. It is translated as CASSFGGRWSYEQYF.

The chain couples TRBV28 to TRBJ2-7; D not resolved. Per germline, CDR1 MDHEN and CDR2 SYDVKM. The ends were cut back, 7 bases at V and 3 bases at J, with 16 bases in the middle. The CDR3 loop spans 14 amino acids. The CDR3 DNA reads TGTGCCAGCAACATCAATGTAGGCAGCTACGAGCAGTACTTC. Its protein is CASNINVGSYEQYF.

V usage is TRBV6-4 and J usage is TRBJ2-4; TRBD1 matches 9 bases. Unmatched junction bases numbered 4, after V lost 0 bases and J lost 7 bases. Germline values: CDR1 MRHNA, CDR2 SNTAGT. This CDR3 region has 15 residues. CDR3 in DNA: TGTGCCAGCAGTGACTCTCCGGGACAGGGTAACATTCAGTACTTC. It specifies CASSDSPGQGNIQYF.

The gene calls are TRBV10-3 and TRBJ2-5; no definite D call. CDR3 size: 11 residues. Germline V lookup: CDR1 ENHRY, CDR2 SYGVKD. The V and J ends lost 3 bases and 4 bases respectively, with 3 bases between them. The CDR3 is CAISDLETQYF. DNA for the CDR3: TGTGCCATCAGTGATTTAGAGACCCAGTACTTC.

This clone was seen just once. The J gene is TRBJ2-1, the V gene TRBV20-1; TRBD2 agrees at 7 bases. Germline V gene lookup returns CDR1 DFQATT and CDR2 SNEGSKA (reference sequence). This CDR3 region has 12 residues. J lost 6 bases, V lost 3 bases, and 2 bases had no gene match. In DNA form, the CDR3 reads TGCAGTGCTAGTCTAGCGGCCAATGAGCAGTTCTTC. This codes for CSASLAANEQFF.

The chain carries TRBV9 and TRBJ1-2; D ambiguous. The CDR3 spans 13 residues. The V end lost 0 bases, the J end lost 1 base, and 4 bases lay between the germline ends. Germline V gives CDR1 SGDLS, CDR2 YYNGEE. CDR3 sequence (DNA): TGTGCCAGCAGCGTAGACGGTAACTATGGCTACACCTTC. This translates into CASSVDGNYGYTF.

This chain uses TRBV2 with TRBJ1-1; D unclear. Germline V lookup: CDR1 SNHLY, CDR2 FYNNEI. The CDR3 spans 13 residues. V gave up 6 bases and J gave up 3 bases, with 11 bases separating them. The CDR3, as DNA: TGTGCCAGCAGAGAGAGGGTGGACACTGAAGCTTTCTTT. It encodes CASRERVDTEAFF.

This sequence joins TRBV5-8 and TRBJ2-7, with D hard to call. The CDR3 contains 13 residues. Trimming shortened V by 1 base and J by 6 bases, and 11 bases separated the two germline ends. Germline V CDR1 and CDR2: SGHTS, YDEGEE. The CDR3 coding sequence is TGTGCCAGCAGCTTGATGCGAGCACCCGAGCAGTACTTC. This encodes CASSLMRAPEQYF.

The J gene is TRBJ1-6, the V gene TRBV3-1 (or the pseudogene TRBV3-2); a weak D match, TRBD1 (5 bases). Per germline, CDR1 LGHDT and CDR2 YNNKEL (reference sequence). The CDR3 has 14 residues. Trimming took 1 base from V and 7 from J, leaving 8 bases between them. The chain's CDR3 is CASSQVGANSPLHF. The CDR3 coding sequence is TGTGCCAGCAGCCAAGTTGGGGCGAATTCACCCCTCCACTTT.

This clone was detected once. The chain carries TRBV6-4 and TRBJ2-5, with 9 bases that match TRBD1. The CDR3 extends over 16 amino acids. Germline V gene lookup returns CDR1 MRHNA and CDR2 SNTAGT. J lost 1 base, V lost 6 bases, and 9 bases had no gene match. The CDR3 is CASSRRDREFQETQYF. The CDR3 nucleotides are TGTGCCAGCAGCAGACGGGACAGGGAATTCCAAGAGACCCAGTACTTC.

V usage is TRBV11-3 and J usage is TRBJ2-1; TRBD2 matches 10 bases. In germline, CDR1 is SGHNT, CDR2 YENEEA. The V and J ends lost 5 bases and 7 bases, in that order; junction bases with no gene match: 11. This CDR3 region has 16 residues. Here the CDR3 reads CASSPPGAGGLNEQFF. For the CDR3, the DNA is TGTGCCAGCAGCCCACCGGGAGCGGGGGGGTTAAATGAGCAGTTCTTC.

The chain combines TRBV5-4 with TRBJ1-4; no firm D call. Germline V CDR1 and CDR2: SGHNT, YYREEE (reference sequence). V lost 2 bases, J lost 4 bases, and 15 bases lay in between. The CDR3 extends over 16 amino acids. As DNA, the CDR3 is TGTGCCAGCAGCTTCGGGCAGCCCTTAAATAATGAAAAACTGTTTTTT. Translating gives CASSFGQPLNNEKLFF.

This clone occurred a few times. CDR3 coding DNA: TGTGCCAGCAGTTGGCTTACAGGGGCTGAGCAGTTCTTC. Translating it yields CASSWLTGAEQFF. The rearrangement uses TRBV12-3 or TRBV12-4 and TRBJ2-1; TRBD1 matches at 7 bases. J was trimmed by 9 bases and V by 4 bases; bases with no gene match: 6. There are 13 residues in the CDR3.

This chain connects TRBV6-6 to TRBJ1-1; 8 bases are shared with TRBD1. The CDR3 runs to 13 residues. The trim removed 8 bases at V and 0 bases at J, leaving 2 bases unmatched. The germline V gene encodes CDR1 MNHNY and CDR2 SVGAGI (reference sequence). The CDR3 nucleotides read TGTGCCAGCCAGGACAGGGTGAACACTGAAGCTTTCTTT. Its translation: CASQDRVNTEAFF.

The V and J genes are TRBV6-1 and TRBJ2-1, with D unresolved. Germline CDR1 reads MNHNS; CDR2 reads SASEGT. V gave up 2 bases and J gave up 0 bases, with 8 bases separating them. This CDR3 is 15 amino acids long. The DNA of the CDR3 is TGTGCCAGCAGTGAATGGGCGAGCTCCTACAATGAGCAGTTCTTC. It is translated as CASSEWASSYNEQFF.

This rearrangement joins TRBV29-1 to TRBJ2-4; no definite D call. V gave up 2 bases and J gave up 5 bases, with 4 bases separating them. Germline assignment: CDR1 SQVTM and CDR2 ANQGSEA. The CDR3 has 11 amino acids. The CDR3 DNA reads TGCAGCGTTGAAATGGAAAACATTCAGTACTTC. It translates to CSVEMENIQYF.

The chain links TRBV3-1 (or the pseudogene TRBV3-2) to TRBJ2-7; possibly TRBD1 for D (6 bases). Trimming removed 3 bases from V and 5 bases from J, with 11 bases in between. The CDR3 is made up of 13 amino acids. Germline V gene lookup returns CDR1 LGHDT and CDR2 YNNKEL (reference sequence). The CDR3 region is CASSHLRDNEQYF. Here the CDR3 DNA reads TGTGCCAGCAGCCATCTCAGGGACAACGAGCAGTACTTC.

This chain connects TRBV29-1 to TRBJ2-6; D ambiguous. Per the germline V gene, CDR1 is SQVTM and CDR2 is ANQGSEA. V was pared by 0 bases and J by 5 bases, with 8 bases between. The CDR3 runs 14 residues. The CDR3 spells CSVEDNMRANVLTF. In DNA, the CDR3 is TGCAGCGTTGAAGACAACATGAGGGCCAACGTCCTGACTTTC.

The chain recombines TRBV7-2 with TRBJ2-3; D unresolved. This CDR3 has 17 residues. Trimming shortened V by 1 base and J by 7 bases, and 21 bases separated the two germline ends. Per the germline V gene, CDR1 is SGHTA and CDR2 is FQGNSA. The DNA for the CDR3 is TGTGCCAGCAGCTTAGTACCGTCGGACCGCCTAGACCATACGCAGTATTTT. Its translation is CASSLVPSDRLDHTQYF.

The rearrangement links TRBV6-5 to TRBJ1-6; D unresolved. The CDR3 is 13 amino acids. Trimming stripped 8 bases from V and 10 bases from J, with 15 bases between. The germline CDR1 and CDR2 sequences are MNHEY and SVGAGI. The CDR3, as DNA: TGTGCCAGCGCCCCAGGCCTTGGGTCACCCCTCCACTTT. Translated, it gives CASAPGLGSPLHF.

The J gene is TRBJ1-3, the V gene TRBV6-6, with a tentative D call TRBD1 (5 bases). Germline V gene lookup returns CDR1 MNHNY and CDR2 SVGAGI (reference sequence). The CDR3 is made up of 13 amino acids. Trimming pared 5 bases from V and 1 base from J, leaving 6 bases between. The CDR3 DNA reads as TGTGCCAGCAGTGACAGTTCTGGAAACACCATATATTTT. This codes for CASSDSSGNTIYF.

The chain employs TRBV2 and TRBJ1-5; D is uncertain. The CDR3 is 15 amino acids. Per the germline V gene, CDR1 is SNHLY and CDR2 is FYNNEI. Trimming left V 5 bases short and J 0 bases short, with 11 bases between. The CDR3 DNA sequence: TGTGCCAGCAGTTCGGACGGGAATAGCAATCAGCCCCAGCATTTT. Translation gives CASSSDGNSNQPQHF.